This is a list of T cell receptor beta chains from one sample in a study of blood T cell repertoires in COVID-19. Clones were read by immunoSEQ multiplex PCR, and TCRdb kept only the in-frame ones, dropping some. Altogether 32,000 or so clones are present, roughly 88% being singletons, with the ten largest covering roughly 6.2%. The sequenced sample was peripheral blood. The receptors stem from a human donor in a cohort sampled during active COVID-19. The CDR3 runs from the conserved cysteine through the conserved F or W. The order of the fields is V gene, D gene, J gene, clone size, CDR3 protein, CDR3 DNA. A D gene is named only where the DNA matches it firmly. Clone size is stated in some rows and not others, as once, few, many or a class when expanded.

V: TRBV5-1; D: NA; J: TRBJ2-3; size: NA; CDR3: CASSPGLLSTDTQYF; DNA: TGCGCCAGCAGCCCGGGACTTTTAAGCACAGATACGCAGTATTTT
V: TRBV2; D: NA; J: TRBJ2-5; size: NA; CDR3: CASSEAAETQYF; DNA: TGTGCCAGCAGTGAGGCGGCAGAGACCCAGTACTTC
V: TRBV5-4; D: NA; J: TRBJ2-2; size: NA; CDR3: CASSFVTGPGELFF; DNA: TGTGCCAGCAGCTTCGTTACAGGGCCCGGGGAGCTGTTTTTT
V: TRBV19; D: NA; J: TRBJ1-5; size: NA; CDR3: CASSIGPQGSQPQHF; DNA: TGTGCCAGTAGTATCGGGCCGCAGGGTAGTCAGCCCCAGCATTTT
V: TRBV29-1; D: TRBD1; J: TRBJ1-5; size: NA; CDR3: CSAGQPNQPQHF; DNA: TGCAGCGCGGGACAGCCGAATCAGCCCCAGCATTTT
V: TRBV27; D: TRBD2; J: TRBJ2-1; size: NA; CDR3: CATRKNGRDEQFF; DNA: TGTGCCACTAGGAAGAACGGGAGGGATGAGCAGTTCTTC
V: TRBV3-1/TRBV3-2; D: TRBD2; J: TRBJ2-5; size: NA; CDR3: CASSQEEWEGGGRPQYF; DNA: TGTGCCAGCAGCCAAGAGGAATGGGAGGGCGGGGGAAGACCCCAGTACTTC
V: TRBV27; D: NA; J: TRBJ1-6; size: NA; CDR3: CASRGGRRSPLHF; DNA: TGTGCCAGCAGAGGGGGACGGCGTTCACCCCTCCACTTT
V: TRBV6-6; D: TRBD2; J: TRBJ2-2; size: NA; CDR3: CASSRSGGGPGELFF; DNA: TGTGCCAGCAGTCGTAGCGGGGGGGGTCCCGGGGAGCTGTTTTTT
V: TRBV7-8; D: TRBD1; J: TRBJ1-6; size: NA; CDR3: CASSNDRGNSPLHF; DNA: TGTGCCAGCAGCAACGACAGGGGCAATTCACCCCTCCACTTT
V: TRBV12-5; D: NA; J: TRBJ2-7; size: few; CDR3: CASGPRTYEQYF; DNA: TGTGCTAGTGGTCCCAGGACATACGAGCAGTACTTC
V: TRBV19; D: TRBD2; J: TRBJ2-5; size: once; CDR3: CATTRAGGSQETQYF; DNA: TGTGCCACCACGAGAGCTGGCGGGAGCCAAGAGACCCAGTACTTC
V: TRBV3-1/TRBV3-2; D: TRBD1; J: TRBJ1-1; size: NA; CDR3: CASSQGTGGANTEAFF; DNA: TGTGCCAGCAGCCAAGGCACAGGGGGCGCGAACACTGAAGCTTTCTTT
V: TRBV3-1/TRBV3-2; D: TRBD1; J: TRBJ1-6; size: NA; CDR3: CASSLLTGAIGGPLHF; DNA: TGTGCCAGCAGTCTTTTGACAGGGGCGATCGGGGGACCCCTCCACTTT
V: TRBV5-1; D: TRBD1; J: TRBJ2-6; size: NA; CDR3: CASSLLPPGQGASGANVLTF; DNA: TGCGCCAGCAGCTTACTCCCCCCGGGACAGGGGGCCTCTGGGGCCAACGTCCTGACTTTC
V: TRBV5-1; D: TRBD1; J: TRBJ1-6; size: NA; CDR3: CASSLVTGQYNSPLHF; DNA: TGCGCCAGCAGCTTGGTAACGGGACAGTATAATTCACCCCTCCACTTT
V: TRBV7-6; D: NA; J: TRBJ2-2; size: once; CDR3: CASSLTVNTGELFF; DNA: TGTGCCAGCAGCTTGACTGTGAACACCGGGGAGCTGTTTTTT
V: TRBV9; D: NA; J: TRBJ2-2; size: NA; CDR3: CASTQRTTGELFF; DNA: TGTGCCAGCACGCAGCGAACCACCGGGGAGCTGTTTTTT
V: TRBV6-6; D: TRBD1; J: TRBJ1-1; size: NA; CDR3: CASSYRQGMGDTEAFF; DNA: TGTGCCAGCAGTTACAGACAGGGAATGGGCGACACTGAAGCTTTCTTT
V: TRBV6-5; D: NA; J: TRBJ2-2; size: NA; CDR3: CASSLAGELFF; DNA: TGTGCCAGCAGCCTAGCTGGGGAGCTGTTTTTT
V: TRBV11-2; D: TRBD1; J: TRBJ2-2; size: few; CDR3: CASSFGQGTGELFF; DNA: TGTGCCAGCAGCTTTGGACAGGGGACCGGGGAGCTGTTTTTT
V: TRBV5-1; D: TRBD1; J: TRBJ2-7; size: NA; CDR3: CASSLGSSDRGAYEQYF; DNA: TGCGCCAGCAGCTTGGGTTCGAGCGACAGGGGAGCTTACGAGCAGTACTTC
V: TRBV7-2; D: NA; J: TRBJ2-1; size: once; CDR3: CASSFFIANEQFF; DNA: TGTGCCAGCAGCTTTTTCATAGCCAATGAGCAGTTCTTC
V: TRBV7-3; D: TRBD2; J: TRBJ2-5; size: NA; CDR3: CASSPLQLATGETQYF; DNA: TGTGCCAGCAGCCCCCTACAACTAGCGACCGGAGAGACCCAGTACTTC
V: TRBV7-6; D: TRBD2; J: TRBJ2-3; size: once; CDR3: CASSPGTSGRGSTDTQYF; DNA: TGTGCCAGCAGCCCTGGGACTAGCGGGAGGGGGAGCACAGATACGCAGTATTTT
V: TRBV21-1; D: NA; J: TRBJ2-3; size: once; CDR3: CASRRDRGIDGITDTQYF; DNA: TGTGCCAGCAGGCGGGACAGGGGAATAGACGGGATCACAGATACGCAGTATTTT
V: TRBV2; D: TRBD2; J: TRBJ2-7; size: NA; CDR3: CASTSGRRSYEQYF; DNA: TGTGCCAGCACCAGCGGGAGACGGTCCTACGAGCAGTACTTC
V: TRBV7-3; D: TRBD2; J: TRBJ2-1; size: once; CDR3: CASSSSPGLASGQFF; DNA: TGTGCCAGCAGCTCATCTCCGGGACTAGCTAGTGGGCAGTTCTTC
V: TRBV19; D: NA; J: TRBJ2-7; size: NA; CDR3: CASSTQGGRAYEQYF; DNA: TGTGCCAGTAGTACCCAGGGGGGCAGAGCCTACGAGCAGTACTTC
V: TRBV6-4; D: TRBD1; J: TRBJ1-3; size: NA; CDR3: CASSLPGDRGIDTIYF; DNA: TGTGCCAGCAGCTTGCCCGGGGACAGGGGGATAGACACCATATATTTT
V: TRBV3-1/TRBV3-2; D: NA; J: TRBJ2-1; size: NA; CDR3: CASSQVQGRSEQFF; DNA: TGTGCCAGCAGCCAAGTGCAGGGGCGGAGTGAGCAGTTCTTC
V: TRBV11-2; D: NA; J: TRBJ2-1; size: NA; CDR3: CASSFKSREQFF; DNA: TGTGCCAGCAGCTTTAAAAGCAGGGAGCAGTTCTTC
V: TRBV11-2; D: TRBD2; J: TRBJ2-7; size: NA; CDR3: CASSPVSGRATYEQYF; DNA: TGTGCCAGCAGCCCCGTCAGCGGGAGGGCTACTTACGAGCAGTACTTC
V: TRBV24-1; D: TRBD2; J: TRBJ2-4; size: NA; CDR3: CATSDTSSGKGDIQYF; DNA: TGTGCCACCAGTGATACGTCTAGCGGAAAGGGAGACATTCAGTACTTC
V: TRBV11-2; D: NA; J: TRBJ1-4; size: NA; CDR3: CASSLDLGARNEKLFF; DNA: TGTGCCAGCAGCTTAGATCTGGGGGCTAGGAATGAAAAACTGTTTTTT
V: TRBV4-1; D: NA; J: TRBJ2-6; size: NA; CDR3: CASSRKLWPQEIGSGANVLTF; DNA: TGCGCCAGCAGCCGCAAGCTTTGGCCCCAGGAAATCGGCTCTGGGGCCAACGTCCTGACTTTC
V: TRBV28; D: TRBD2; J: TRBJ2-7; size: once; CDR3: CASSALGTKPYEQYF; DNA: TGTGCCAGCAGTGCGCTCGGGACTAAGCCCTACGAGCAGTACTTC
V: TRBV6-6; D: TRBD1; J: TRBJ1-1; size: NA; CDR3: CASSSNRGLWTEAFF; DNA: TGTGCCAGCAGCTCAAACAGGGGGCTTTGGACTGAAGCTTTCTTT
V: TRBV12-3/TRBV12-4; D: NA; J: TRBJ2-3; size: NA; CDR3: CASSKDITDTQYF; DNA: TGTGCCAGCAGTAAGGACATTACAGATACGCAGTATTTT
V: TRBV6-1; D: TRBD2; J: TRBJ2-3; size: NA; CDR3: CASSEVLAGGLRDTQYF; DNA: TGTGCCAGCAGTGAAGTGCTAGCGGGGGGCCTCCGGGATACGCAGTATTTT
V: TRBV18; D: TRBD2; J: TRBJ2-7; size: NA; CDR3: CASSPSGNSYEQYF; DNA: TGTGCCAGCTCACCGAGCGGGAACTCCTACGAGCAGTACTTC
V: TRBV25-1; D: NA; J: TRBJ1-4; size: NA; CDR3: CASSPGSWANEKLFF; DNA: TGTGCCAGCAGTCCAGGCTCTTGGGCTAATGAAAAACTGTTTTTT
V: TRBV9; D: TRBD1; J: TRBJ2-2; size: NA; CDR3: CASSVGPGGDTGELFF; DNA: TGTGCCAGCAGCGTAGGGCCAGGGGGCGACACCGGGGAGCTGTTTTTT
V: TRBV2; D: NA; J: TRBJ1-1; size: NA; CDR3: CARRTGTNTEAFF; DNA: TGTGCCAGAAGAACAGGGACCAACACTGAAGCTTTCTTT
V: TRBV27; D: NA; J: TRBJ1-5; size: NA; CDR3: CASSLVGRANSNQPQHF; DNA: TGTGCCAGCAGTTTAGTAGGCAGGGCTAATAGCAATCAGCCCCAGCATTTT
V: TRBV6-5; D: TRBD2; J: TRBJ2-7; size: NA; CDR3: CASRTYSGVPYEQYF; DNA: TGTGCCAGCAGAACGTATAGCGGGGTGCCCTACGAGCAGTACTTC
V: TRBV3-1/TRBV3-2; D: NA; J: TRBJ2-4; size: NA; CDR3: CASSQSLRRTKNIQYF; DNA: TGTGCCAGCAGCCAATCTCTGCGGCGCACCAAAAACATTCAGTACTTC
V: TRBV6-5; D: TRBD2; J: TRBJ2-1; size: NA; CDR3: CASSRTSGTYNEQFF; DNA: TGTGCCAGCAGTCGGACTAGCGGGACTTACAATGAGCAGTTCTTC
V: TRBV27; D: TRBD1; J: TRBJ2-4; size: once; CDR3: CASSSPGTAKNIQYF; DNA: TGTGCCAGCAGTTCCCCCGGGACAGCTAAAAACATTCAGTACTTC
V: TRBV7-6; D: TRBD1; J: TRBJ2-2; size: NA; CDR3: CASSDRGINTGELFF; DNA: TGTGCCAGCTCCGACAGGGGGATTAACACCGGGGAGCTGTTTTTT
V: TRBV6-2/TRBV6-3; D: TRBD1; J: TRBJ1-2; size: NA; CDR3: CASSLSADREGNYGYTF; DNA: TGTGCCAGCAGTCTTTCCGCGGACAGGGAAGGCAACTATGGCTACACCTTC
V: TRBV6-5; D: NA; J: TRBJ1-1; size: NA; CDR3: CASSYVGAANTEAFF; DNA: TGTGCCAGCAGTTACGTTGGGGCAGCGAACACTGAAGCTTTCTTT
V: TRBV10-3; D: TRBD1; J: TRBJ2-3; size: NA; CDR3: CAIKLTGSIDTQYF; DNA: TGTGCCATCAAGTTGACAGGGTCCATAGATACGCAGTATTTT
V: TRBV19; D: NA; J: TRBJ2-3; size: NA; CDR3: CASSLADTQYF; DNA: TGTGCCTCGTCGTTAGCAGATACGCAGTATTTT
V: TRBV7-9; D: TRBD1; J: TRBJ1-2; size: NA; CDR3: CASSFPDRVNYGYTF; DNA: TGTGCCAGCAGCTTCCCCGACAGGGTTAACTATGGCTACACCTTC
V: TRBV7-9; D: NA; J: TRBJ1-4; size: NA; CDR3: CASSPGGTNEKLFF; DNA: TGTGCCAGCAGCCCCGGTGGAACTAATGAAAAACTGTTTTTT
V: TRBV5-1; D: TRBD2; J: TRBJ2-2; size: NA; CDR3: CASSPGTSGKVGELFF; DNA: TGCGCCAGCAGCCCGGGGACTAGCGGGAAGGTCGGGGAGCTGTTTTTT
V: TRBV19; D: NA; J: TRBJ1-3; size: NA; CDR3: CASSAPHRDTGNTIYF; DNA: TGTGCCAGTAGTGCCCCTCACCGGGACACTGGAAACACCATATATTTT
V: TRBV5-1; D: NA; J: TRBJ2-2; size: once; CDR3: CASSLSGMGTGELFF; DNA: TGCGCCAGCAGCTTATCAGGGATGGGCACCGGGGAGCTGTTTTTT